Shown below are 3 T cell receptor beta chains from a single sample sequenced in a study of OX40 agonist ivuxolimab in advanced cancers. Sequencing was performed with immunoSEQ multiplex PCR; in TCRdb, only in-frame clones are kept and a portion is missing. The sample carries approximately 50,000 clones, roughly 79% recorded once. Sequenced material: CD4+ or CD8+ T cells sorted from blood, taken in a trial of the OX40 agonist ivuxolimab. All receptors derive from an adult with an advanced solid tumor such as melanoma, head and neck, liver or kidney cancer.

The chain couples TRBV29-1 to TRBJ1-3, with D perhaps TRBD1 (5 bases). Trimming shortened V by 4 bases and J by 2 bases, and 9 bases separated the two germline ends. This CDR3 is built from 13 residues. Germline CDR1 reads SQVTM; CDR2 reads ANQGSEA. Written as DNA, the CDR3 is TGCAGCGTTGGCCCGGGGGCTGGAAACACCATATATTTT. This gives the protein CSVGPGAGNTIYF.

This clone has only one observation. This chain uses TRBV4-1 with TRBJ1-2; 8 positions match TRBD1. The CDR3 spans 17 residues. V shed 3 bases, J shed 7 bases, and the junction held 16 bases outside the gene matches. CDR1 and CDR2 from the germline V gene are MGHRA and YSYEKL. The CDR3 is CASSHPAPGQAAGGYTF. The CDR3 DNA reads as TGCGCCAGCAGCCATCCCGCTCCGGGACAGGCCGCTGGTGGCTACACCTTC.

A single count supports this clone. The chain recombines TRBV7-8 with TRBJ2-5, with D possibly matching TRBD2 (6 bases). CDR1 and CDR2 from the germline V gene are SGHVS and FQNEAQ. Deletions cut 3 bases from V and 2 bases from J, with 13 bases between. The length of the CDR3 is 15 residues. The CDR3 DNA is TGTGCCAGCAGCTTGTCGGAGGGGCGGCAAGAGACCCAGTACTTC. The encoded protein is CASSLSEGRQETQYF.